The clone carrying this T cell receptor (beta chain) occurred once. The antigen remains undetermined. When the RNA was reverse transcribed, random hexamers were used with an input of roughly 0.45 to 1 ug. TCRdb reanalysed the immunoSEQ multiplex PCR reads using MiXCR and keeps one entry per CDR3 protein. Altogether about 190,000 distinct CDR3 sequences are present, approximately 96% being singletons, with the ten largest covering 0.09% to 0.1%. The germline V gene has CDR1 GTSNPN and CDR2 SVGIG (reference sequence). CDR3 length equals 13 residues. Trimming removed 7 bases at V and 3 bases at J, with 12 bases between. The sample is drawn from a study of CD8 T cells in Susac syndrome. Findings of the study overall: Repertoires of Susac syndrome CD4+ T cells lacked clonal expansion.

Sequencing was carried out using CD4+ T cells from PBMCs. The TCR sequence derives from a human donor with Susac syndrome. The rearrangement uses TRBV30 and TRBJ2-2; TRBD2 might be the D (7 bases). The CDR3 region has the DNA TGTGCCTTAGGGGGGGATTACACCGGGGAGCTGTTTTTT. It encodes CALGGDYTGELFF.